The 6 T cell receptor beta chains reported below all come from one sample, sequenced in a study of tumor-infiltrating lymphocytes in primary liver carcinoma. A constant-region primer primed TCR beta cDNA synthesis from about 550 ng of total RNA. The TCR beta library was amplified through three nested multiplex PCR rounds in a modified ARM-PCR procedure. TRBV1-TRBV30 forward primers paired with a C-beta reverse primer drove the first two PCR rounds, approximately 11 cycles each. TCRdb re-analysed the multiplex PCR reads in MiXCR, keeping a single row per CDR3 protein. The data show about 100,000 distinct CDR3 sequences, 55% to 75% seen once. Unsorted bulk tissue of roughly 17-33 mg yielded co-extracted RNA and DNA. The specimen sequenced was tumor-adjacent normal liver tissue. The origin of the receptors is a man aged 35-49 years with primary liver carcinoma and hepatitis B virus infection.

The chain carries TRBV16 and TRBJ2-1; 10 positions match TRBD2. Looked up from germline, CDR1 is KGHSY and CDR2 is FQNENV. The junction had 5 bases not matched to a gene; V was cut back by 0 bases and J by 6 bases. There are 16 residues in the CDR3. The CDR3 DNA reads as TGTGCCAGCAGCCAATCTTTACTAGCGGGGCTCAATGAGCAGTTCTTC. Translated: CASSQSLLAGLNEQFF.

Comments on this clonotype: The junction departs from germline at one end; a sequencing error may be responsible. J is TRBJ2-1 and V is TRBV11-3; D is possibly TRBD1 or TRBD2 (5 bases each). The CDR3 extends over 15 amino acids. Germline CDR1 reads SGHNT; CDR2 reads YENEEA. The CDR3 coding sequence is TGTGCCACCAGCTTTAGGGACGGCATCTACAGTGAGCAGTTCTTC. The encoded protein is CATSFRDGIYSEQFF.

The table lists this clonotype with a few counts. A much larger clone lies one base from this, so it may be a read error. This rearrangement joins TRBV10-3 to TRBJ2-3; tentative D call: TRBD1 (5 bases). CDR1 is ENHRY, CDR2 SYGVKD, per germline. This CDR3 contains 14 residues. The CDR3 reads CAIGEAPGPDTQYF. The CDR3 coding sequence is TGTGCCATCGGTGAGGCCCCAGGGCCAGATACGCAGTATTTT.

The chain carries TRBV11-2 and TRBJ2-1; tentative D call: TRBD2 (6 bases). V gave up 4 bases and J gave up 8 bases, with 21 bases separating them. Per the germline V gene, CDR1 is SGHAT and CDR2 is FQNNGV. The CDR3 is 16 amino acids. The CDR3 DNA reads TGTGCCAGCAGCTCACGCCCCTGCGGGATGATCTATGAGCAGTTCTTC. It translates to CASSSRPCGMIYEQFF.

Concerning this clonotype: A junction end diverges from the germline sequence, so it may reflect a read error. The chain uses TRBV29-1 and TRBJ2-7, with 7 bases identical to TRBD2. The germline gives CDR1 SQVTM, CDR2 ANQGSEA. The CDR3 covers 14 residues. The CDR3 nucleotides are TGTAGCGTGAGTACCGGGACTATCGGGAGCAAGCAGTACTTC. Encoded protein: CSVSTGTIGSKQYF.

With respect to this clonotype: The junction shows a germline mismatch at one end, possibly a read error. The rearrangement links TRBV11-2 to TRBJ1-2, with D hard to call. CDR3 length equals 13 residues. CDR1 and CDR2 from the germline V gene are SGHAT and FQNNGV. This CDR3 is CASSDGLGYGHTF. The CDR3 nucleotides read TGTGCCAGTAGCGACGGACTCGGGTATGGCCACACCTTC.